Presented here are 18 T cell receptor beta chains from one specimen sequenced in a study of Ad26.COV2.S vaccination and SARS-CoV-2 variants. TCRdb's table, derived via immunoSEQ multiplex PCR, lists solely in-frame clones and lacks some. The top ten clones hold approximately 3% of a sample with around 250,000 clones, roughly 87% of them seen once. Treatment described: approximately 18 received Ad26.COV2.S at low or high dose, single or two shots; several received placebo; per-sample allocation not given. Specimens were obtained on day 63 following the first vaccine or placebo injection. Material: peripheral blood, obtained in a trial of Ad26.COV2.S vaccine versus placebo. The receptors come from a person aged 18-60 years who received the Ad26.COV2.S COVID-19 vaccine or a placebo.

The chain is built from TRBV15 and TRBJ1-2, with D possibly being TRBD1 (6 bases). V was pared by 2 bases and J by 8 bases, with 12 bases between. From germline, CDR1 is LNHNV and CDR2 YYDKDF (reference sequence). CDR3 size: 13 residues. CDR3 in amino acids: CATSRPTGTGYTF. DNA of the CDR3: TGTGCCACCAGCAGACCGACCGGGACAGGCTACACCTTC.

The rearrangement links TRBV6-5 to TRBJ1-2; TRBD1 is a possible D gene (6 bases). This CDR3 region has 15 residues. V was clipped by 6 bases and J by 3 bases, with 17 bases between them. CDR1 is MNHEY and CDR2 is SVGAGI in the germline V gene. This CDR3 is CASSPTDRRHYGYTF. CDR3 DNA: TGTGCCAGCAGCCCGACCGACAGGCGACACTATGGCTACACCTTC.

This clone was counted a single time. V usage is TRBV6-2 or TRBV6-3 and J usage is TRBJ1-5; 8 positions match TRBD1. The CDR3 runs to 16 residues. The germline V gene encodes CDR1 MNHEY and CDR2 SVGEGT. With V trimmed by 5 bases and J by 2 bases, 8 bases remained unmatched. The CDR3 spells CASSTRTGWRNQPQHF. DNA for the CDR3: TGTGCCAGCAGTACCAGGACAGGGTGGCGCAATCAGCCCCAGCATTTT.

The chain recombines TRBV9 with TRBJ2-1; no clear D. V shed 3 bases and J shed 8 bases, with 9 bases lying between them. The length of the CDR3 is 12 residues. Germline CDR1 reads SGDLS; CDR2 reads YYNGEE. Here the CDR3 DNA reads TGTGCCAGCAGCGCAGCCCGGTATGAGCAGTTCTTC. It specifies CASSAARYEQFF.

The DNA of the CDR3 is TGTGCCAGTAGTATCTGGCTAGCAGGGCAAGAGACCCAGTACTTC. Protein product: CASSIWLAGQETQYF. This chain joins TRBV19 and TRBJ2-5, with D possibly being TRBD1 or TRBD2 (5 bases each). Germline V gene data show CDR1 as LNHDA and CDR2 as SQIVND (reference sequence). Trimming removed 3 bases at V and 2 bases at J, with 13 bases between. This CDR3 has 15 amino acids.

The chain uses TRBV7-2 and TRBJ2-1, with TRBD2 matching 7 bases. With V trimmed by 3 bases and J by 7 bases, 9 bases remained unmatched. Germline CDR1 is SGHTA and CDR2 is FQGNSA. The CDR3 covers 15 residues. CDR3 sequence reads: CASSFGGAGLNEQFF. The CDR3 DNA sequence: TGTGCCAGCAGCTTTGGGGGAGCGGGGTTAAATGAGCAGTTCTTC.

The chain recombines TRBV5-1 with TRBJ1-4; 8 bases agree with TRBD1. The junction had 6 bases not matched to a gene; V was cut back by 1 base and J by 7 bases. Germline assignment: CDR1 SGHRS and CDR2 YFSETQ. There are 15 residues in the CDR3. The CDR3 loop is CASSLTGQGFEKLFF. The CDR3 bases are TGCGCCAGCAGCTTGACCGGACAGGGCTTTGAAAAACTGTTTTTT.

This clone occurred a few times. The chain combines TRBV19 with TRBJ1-6, with D perhaps TRBD1 (6 bases). From germline, CDR1 is LNHDA and CDR2 SQIVND (reference sequence). This CDR3 region has 15 residues. Trimming removed 7 bases at V and 8 bases at J, with 18 bases between. The CDR3 here is CASNEQGAEDSPLHF. As DNA, the CDR3 is TGTGCCAGTAACGAACAGGGTGCAGAGGATTCACCCCTCCACTTT.

The CDR3 loop reads CASRGVGSGYTF. CDR3 in DNA: TGTGCCAGCAGGGGAGTAGGGTCTGGCTACACCTTC. The chain employs TRBV12-3 or TRBV12-4 and TRBJ1-2; D remains ambiguous. The CDR3 runs 12 residues. V lost 6 bases and J 7 bases, leaving 12 bases between the germline ends.

The V gene is TRBV4-1, the J gene TRBJ2-1; D is possibly TRBD2 (6 bases). From germline, CDR1 is MGHRA and CDR2 YSYEKL. The germline V and J ends were trimmed by 4 bases and 6 bases, with 22 bases remaining between them. There are 17 residues in the CDR3. For the CDR3, the DNA is TGCGCCAGCAGCCCCACTTTAGCGGCCAGCGGCGCCAATGAGCAGTTCTTC. This sequence encodes CASSPTLAASGANEQFF.

This chain links TRBV7-9 with TRBJ2-1, with no clear D. V was cut by 0 bases and J by 7 bases, with 7 bases left in between. CDR1 and CDR2 (germline): SEHNR, FQNEAQ (reference sequence). The CDR3 runs to 13 residues. CDR3 region: CASSLAGSNEQFF. Here the CDR3 DNA reads TGTGCCAGCAGCTTAGCGGGTTCGAATGAGCAGTTCTTC.

V and J are TRBV6-4 and TRBJ2-1; D is perhaps TRBD2 (7 bases). The germline V gene encodes CDR1 MRHNA and CDR2 SNTAGT. The germline V and J ends were trimmed by 5 bases and 8 bases, with 31 bases remaining between them. CDR3 length equals 19 residues. CDR3 DNA sequence: TGTGCCAGCAGTACCTTCTCCTATCACAGGGAGGGGGTAGGGGATGAGCAGTTCTTC. It is translated as CASSTFSYHREGVGDEQFF.

The chain recombines TRBV6-1 with TRBJ1-5; D might be TRBD1 (6 bases). V dropped 4 bases and J dropped 4 bases, with 26 bases sitting between them. The length of the CDR3 is 19 residues. Per the germline V gene, CDR1 is MNHNS and CDR2 is SASEGT. CDR3 DNA sequence: TGTGCCAGCAGTGGAATGGGGCGAGGGGGTAGGCTCCCTAATCAGCCCCAGCATTTT. Its translation is CASSGMGRGGRLPNQPQHF.

The rearrangement uses TRBV18 and TRBJ1-2; TRBD1 aligns across 7 bases. V gave up 5 bases and J gave up 5 bases; unmatched junction bases: 5. This CDR3 comprises 13 residues. From germline, CDR1 is KGHSH and CDR2 LQKENI. CDR3 sequence reads: CASSSTGWYGYTF. The CDR3 DNA follows: TGTGCCAGCTCATCGACAGGGTGGTATGGCTACACCTTC.

This chain joins TRBV5-1 and TRBJ2-3; TRBD2 aligns across 7 bases. Looked up from germline, CDR1 is SGHRS and CDR2 is YFSETQ. J gave up 6 bases and V 1 base, and 5 bases lay outside the gene matches. The CDR3 is made up of 14 amino acids. The CDR3 DNA follows: TGCGCCAGCAGCTTGCAAGCGGGGACGGATACGCAGTATTTT. The encoded protein is CASSLQAGTDTQYF.

This clone occurred once. The chain couples TRBV7-9 to TRBJ2-1, with 12 bases aligning to TRBD1. With V trimmed by 4 bases and J by 9 bases, 4 bases remained unmatched. Germline CDR1 and CDR2: SEHNR and FQNEAQ (reference sequence). This CDR3 has 14 residues. This CDR3 is CASSWGQGAVEQFF. In DNA form, the CDR3 reads TGTGCCAGCAGCTGGGGACAGGGGGCCGTTGAGCAGTTCTTC.

This rearrangement joins TRBV10-3 to TRBJ2-1; 14 nucleotides match TRBD2. CDR3 size: 16 residues. V shed 6 bases, J shed 6 bases, and the junction held 7 bases outside the gene matches. The germline V gene encodes CDR1 ENHRY and CDR2 SYGVKD. CDR3 nucleotides: TGTGCCATCAGGGCGGGACTAGCGGGGGTGGGCAATGAGCAGTTCTTC. Its protein product is CAIRAGLAGVGNEQFF.

The gene calls are TRBV2 and TRBJ1-1; D is uncertain. Germline V gives CDR1 SNHLY, CDR2 FYNNEI. The CDR3 runs to 16 residues. The ends were cut back, 1 base at V and 0 bases at J, with 12 bases in the middle. The CDR3 nucleotides are TGTGCCAGCAGTGAAGGGAGCCGCCTTATGAACACTGAAGCTTTCTTT. This codes for CASSEGSRLMNTEAFF.